This TCR beta chain comes out of a study of OX40 agonist ivuxolimab in advanced cancers. Study-level points and caveats: Averaging showed that CD8+ T cells had more expanded clones than CD4+ did. Certain nonresponders additionally had low normalized T-cell clonal expansion. Low clonal expansion, among the lowest seen, marked partial responders at 0.1-3.0 mg/kg.

Worth noting for this clone: No antigen is known for it.

Looked up from germline, CDR1 is SGHAT and CDR2 is FQNNGV. There are 12 residues in the CDR3. With 1 base removed from V and 6 bases from J, the gap between germline ends came to 3 bases. The data were produced by immunoSEQ multiplex PCR, yet TCRdb's version contains in-frame clones alone and is incomplete. The profile shows about 35,000 clones, approximately 88% of them singletons. The sequenced sample was CD4+ or CD8+ T cells sorted from blood, obtained in a trial of the OX40 agonist ivuxolimab. The chain couples TRBV11-2 to TRBJ2-2; D remains unclear. The TCR originated in an adult with an advanced solid tumor such as melanoma, head and neck, liver or kidney cancer. Written as DNA, the CDR3 is TGTGCCAGCAGCTTAGGCGCCGGGGAGCTGTTTTTT. This encodes CASSLGAGELFF.